One sample yielded the 24 T cell receptor beta chains listed below, sequenced in a study of metastatic and nonmetastatic thyroid tumors. TCRdb re-clonotyped the PCR reads via MiXCR. The table records fewer than 45,000 clones, around 20% of them present only once. No patient had received any treatment before thyroid surgery. The sequenced sample consisted of blood. The source is a female donor with papillary thyroid cancer or a benign thyroid nodule (not recorded which). Some clones in this sample may be carry-over from other donors' samples.

This clone was seen a few times. The chain recombines TRBV24-1 with TRBJ2-7; D is possibly TRBD1 (5 bases). The CDR3 sequence is 13 residues long. V dropped 3 bases and J dropped 6 bases, with 11 bases sitting between them. CDR1 is KGHDR, CDR2 SFDVKD, per germline. CDR3 in amino acids: CATSDGVRGEQYF. The CDR3, as DNA: TGTGCCACCAGTGATGGGGTTAGGGGCGAGCAGTACTTC.

The rearrangement joins TRBV5-6 to TRBJ1-1, with a tentative D call TRBD1 (5 bases). V was clipped by 2 bases and J by 13 bases, with 12 bases between them. Germline lookup yields CDR1 SGHDT and CDR2 YYEEEE. This CDR3 has 11 amino acids. The CDR3 is CASSLGTKGFF. CDR3 DNA: TGTGCCAGCAGCTTAGGGACTAAAGGTTTCTTT.

This clone appeared many times. The V gene is TRBV11-2, the J gene TRBJ2-7, with a tentative D call TRBD1 (6 bases). The V end lost 5 bases, the J end lost 6 bases, and 14 bases lay between the germline ends. The CDR3 covers 13 residues. Germline lookup yields CDR1 SGHAT and CDR2 FQNNGV. CDR3 residues: CASSPGTLFEQYF. The CDR3 DNA reads TGTGCCAGCAGCCCCGGGACACTTTTCGAGCAGTACTTC. Supplemented by reference TRBV11-2 and TRBJ2-7, the full variable domain reads EAGVAQSPRYKIIEKRQSVAFWCNPISGHATLYWYQQILGQGPKLLIQFQNNGVVDDSQLPKDRFSAERLKGVDSTLKIQPAKLEDSAVYLCASSPGTLFEQYFGPGTRLTVT.

The genes are TRBV7-9 and TRBJ2-7; 9 nucleotides agree with TRBD2. The V and J ends lost 2 bases and 7 bases, in that order; junction bases with no gene match: 0. The germline CDR1 and CDR2 sequences are SEHNR and FQNEAQ (reference sequence). The CDR3 is made up of 12 amino acids. The CDR3 sequence is CASSLLAGEQYF. CDR3 nucleotides: TGTGCCAGCAGCTTACTAGCGGGAGAGCAGTACTTC.

This clone was counted a single time. V gene TRBV11-2 combines with J gene TRBJ2-1; TRBD2 aligns across 9 bases. The CDR3 is made up of 15 amino acids. The J segment lost 7 bases and the V segment lost 5 bases, leaving 9 bases of the junction unmatched. The germline gives CDR1 SGHAT, CDR2 FQNNGV. In nucleotides, the CDR3 is TGTGCCAGCAGCCATTCTAGCGGGACGGGTAATGAGCAGTTCTTC. Translation: CASSHSSGTGNEQFF.

The table lists this clone with many counts. A much larger clone lies one base from this, so it may be a read error. Other nucleotide sequences in the sample specify the same CDR3. The chain is built from TRBV12-3 or TRBV12-4 and TRBJ2-7, with TRBD2 identical over 7 bases. This CDR3 is 16 amino acids long. As DNA, the CDR3 is TGTGCCAGCAGTTTAGCGCAGCAGGGAAGGGCGGGAGAGCAGTATTTC. Protein sequence: CASSLAQQGRAGEQYF.

The table lists this clone with many counts. The gene calls are TRBV7-6 and TRBJ2-2; D gene ambiguous. The CDR3 is 13 amino acids. Deletions cut 6 bases from V and 7 bases from J, with 12 bases between. Looked up from germline, CDR1 is SGHVS and CDR2 is FNYEAQ. In nucleotides, the CDR3 is TGTGCCAGCAGTCGACAAACATTCGGGGAGCTGTTTTTT. It codes for CASSRQTFGELFF.

This clone has ten or more counts. The chain uses TRBV9 and TRBJ1-2, with D tentatively TRBD1 (6 bases). V gave up 5 bases and J gave up 8 bases, with 19 bases separating them. CDR3 length: 14 amino acids. Germline V gives CDR1 SGDLS, CDR2 YYNGEE. The CDR3 bases are TGTGCCAGCAGTGGGGGCCTACTCGGAGGAGGCTACACCTTC. This gives the protein CASSGGLLGGGYTF. Filled out from reference TRBV9 and TRBJ1-2, the complete variable domain reads DSGVTQTPKHLITATGQRVTLRCSPRSGDLSVYWYQQSLDQGLQFLIQYYNGEERAKGNILERFSAQQFPDLHSELNLSSLELGDSALYFCASSGGLLGGGYTFGSGTRLTVV.

Notes on this clone: Its ends do not fully match the called genes, so a read error is possible. This chain uses TRBV28 with TRBJ2-3; 11 bases align to TRBD2. CDR1 is MDHEN, CDR2 SYDVKM, per germline. The CDR3 runs 19 residues. The CDR3 loop reads CVSSSKATSGMNLADTQYF. CDR3 sequence (DNA): TGTGTCAGCAGTTCCAAGGCGACTAGCGGGATGAATTTGGCAGATACGCAGTATTTT.

The chain employs TRBV5-1 and TRBJ2-7, with a possible D match to TRBD2 (7 bases). V shed 4 bases and J shed 5 bases, with 13 bases lying between them. The CDR3 has 13 residues. Germline V gene data show CDR1 as SGHRS and CDR2 as YFSETQ. CDR3 sequence: CASSLVGGDEQYF. Here the CDR3 DNA reads TGCGCCAGCAGCCTGGTAGGGGGGGACGAGCAGTACTTC.

In its sample, this clone was seen a few times. The V gene is TRBV24-1, the J gene TRBJ2-7, with 7 bases identical to TRBD1. Unmatched junction bases numbered 9, after V lost 7 bases and J lost 4 bases. This CDR3 region has 14 residues. Germline CDR1 reads KGHDR; CDR2 reads SFDVKD. The chain's CDR3 is CATSNRDRPYEQYF. DNA for the CDR3: TGTGCCACCAGCAACCGGGACAGACCTTACGAGCAGTACTTC.

This clone was counted at least ten times. The chain is built from TRBV7-9 and TRBJ2-5; unclear D gene. Trimming removed 2 bases from V and 2 bases from J, with 0 bases in between. CDR1 and CDR2 (germline): SEHNR, FQNEAQ (reference sequence). This CDR3 spans 11 amino acids. The DNA for the CDR3 is TGTGCCAGCAGCTTACAAGAGACCCAGTACTTC. It specifies CASSLQETQYF.

Relative to its sample, this clone is medium-sized. This chain uses TRBV6-4 with TRBJ2-3; D is unresolved. In germline, CDR1 is MRHNA, CDR2 SNTAGT. V was clipped by 0 bases and J by 4 bases, with 11 bases between them. CDR3 length: 15 residues. Written as DNA, the CDR3 is TGTGCCAGCAGTGACTCTGCAGGCGGCGCAGATACGCAGTATTTT. It encodes CASSDSAGGADTQYF.

The rearrangement uses TRBV7-2 and TRBJ2-1; D gene uncertain. V shed 1 base and J shed 3 bases, with 7 bases lying between them. CDR3 length equals 14 residues. From germline, CDR1 is SGHTA and CDR2 FQGNSA. The CDR3 region has the DNA TGTGCCAGCAGCTTAGGTCCGGGCTACAATGAGCAGTTCTTC. It specifies CASSLGPGYNEQFF.

This chain connects TRBV20-1 to TRBJ2-7; 8 positions match TRBD1. Losses at the gene ends were 3 bases for V and 5 bases for J; bases not matched to a gene: 12. The CDR3 is 15 residues long. Germline CDR1 DFQATT, CDR2 SNEGSKA (reference sequence). The CDR3 loop is CSASLPLGQGHEQYF. The CDR3 coding sequence is TGCAGTGCTAGTCTCCCCCTCGGACAGGGCCACGAGCAGTACTTC.

This clone has a count of ten or more. This CDR3 reads CASSLGIAGGADTQYF. The CDR3, as DNA: TGTGCCAGCAGCTTAGGAATAGCGGGGGGTGCAGATACGCAGTATTTT. The chain has TRBV7-3 and TRBJ2-3, with 10 bases identical to TRBD2. J gave up 4 bases and V 2 bases, and 6 bases lay outside the gene matches. The CDR3 totals 16 residues. Germline CDR1 is SGHTA and CDR2 is FQGTGA.

The chain uses TRBV13 and TRBJ2-7; maybe TRBD2 (6 bases). Trimming cost V 3 bases and J 2 bases, with 17 bases left between them. The CDR3 runs to 16 residues. The germline gives CDR1 PRHDT, CDR2 FYEKMQ (reference sequence). CDR3 protein: CASSLSPGLHTYEQYF. The CDR3 nucleotides are TGTGCCAGCAGCTTGTCTCCGGGACTCCACACCTACGAGCAGTACTTC.

The rearrangement links TRBV28 to TRBJ2-7; 9 nucleotides agree with TRBD2. J gave up 2 bases and V 6 bases, and 14 bases lay outside the gene matches. Germline V CDR1 and CDR2: MDHEN, SYDVKM. The CDR3 spans 17 residues. The CDR3 region has the DNA TGTGCCAGCAGGGCCTATAGCGGGAGAAGAGGCACCTACGAGCAGTACTTC. Its translation: CASRAYSGRRGTYEQYF.

In this sample, this clone turned up a few times. A much larger clone is a single base away; this may be a read error. V usage is TRBV29-1 and J usage is TRBJ2-1, with a weak D call TRBD2 (6 bases). The CDR3 length is 15 residues. The germline gives CDR1 SQVTM, CDR2 ANQGSEA. In DNA, the CDR3 is TGCAGCGTCGTACCGGGACTGTCTGAACAGAATGAGCATTTCTTC. Translated, it gives CSVVPGLSEQNEHFF.

The chain uses TRBV4-3 and TRBJ1-2; the D gene is possibly TRBD1 (5 bases). The CDR3 is made up of 14 amino acids. Germline CDR1 is LGHNA and CDR2 is YSLEER. The V end lost 4 bases, the J end lost 8 bases, and 17 bases lay between the germline ends. CDR3 coding DNA: TGCGCCAGCAGCCCCGCGGGGGGGGTGTTGGGCTACACCTTC. It translates to CASSPAGGVLGYTF.

Ten or more counts support this clone. This chain connects TRBV18 to TRBJ1-1, with 9 bases aligning to TRBD1. There are 15 residues in the CDR3. Germline lookup yields CDR1 KGHSH and CDR2 LQKENI. V dropped 3 bases and J dropped 6; count of bases not matched to a gene: 8. As DNA, the CDR3 is TGTGCCAGCTCACCTACAGGGGGCGAGACGGCTGAAGCTTTCTTT. Amino acids: CASSPTGGETAEAFF.

This clone was observed many times. The V gene is TRBV5-6, the J gene TRBJ2-5; 12 bases match TRBD2. V shed 3 bases and J 4 bases; nucleotides not matched to a gene: 7. This CDR3 is 16 amino acids long. Germline loops: CDR1 SGHDT, CDR2 YYEEEE. The CDR3 nucleotides are TGTGCCAGCAGCTCAGGACTAGCGGGAAAAGGAGAGACCCAGTACTTC. Translation gives CASSSGLAGKGETQYF.

This chain links TRBV6-1 with TRBJ2-7; possible D gene TRBD2, 6 bases. The germline V gene has CDR1 MNHNS and CDR2 SASEGT. V lost 1 base and J 2 bases, leaving 15 bases between the germline ends. This CDR3 comprises 16 residues. The CDR3: CASSEEGPGRTYEQYF. The CDR3 DNA sequence: TGTGCCAGCAGTGAAGAGGGGCCAGGGAGGACCTACGAGCAGTACTTC.

The rearrangement joins TRBV18 to TRBJ1-1; D is unclear. Trimming stripped 3 bases from V and 0 bases from J, with 5 bases between. The CDR3 is made up of 13 amino acids. Germline V gene lookup returns CDR1 KGHSH and CDR2 LQKENI. The CDR3 region has the DNA TGTGCCAGCTCACCGGGTTTGAACACTGAAGCTTTCTTT. Residues: CASSPGLNTEAFF.